These 8 T cell receptor beta chains came from one sample sequenced in a study of T-cell reconstitution after alpha-beta-depleted transplantation in children (dated by TCRdb to about 2016). The sample's treatment or condition, from its label and the paper: allogeneic hematopoietic cell transplantation with graft depleted of TCRalphabeta T cells and CD19 B cells. Library prep was done by PCR. This sample was sequenced with an Illumina HiSeq 2500. TCR library preparation used molecular barcoding, with unique molecular identifiers applied to normalize quantification of the TCRbeta repertoire. Clones were called with MiXCR by TCRdb after fastp trimmed the public reads at Q25, and only in-frame beta chains were retained. Rows with one shared CDR3 protein collapse into an entry with the most common genes and DNA. The sample contains about 90,000 distinct CDR3 sequences, less than 20% of them found a single time. The top ten clones comprise 15% to 20% of the sample.

The starting material was PBMCs, mostly from graft donor cells, obtained 180 days after TCRalphabeta/CD19-depleted stem cell transplant. The receptors were sampled from a male patient aged 2 to 9 who had a stem cell transplant for acute lymphoblastic leukemia, so the T cells may come from the graft donor.

The genes are TRBV6-1 and TRBJ2-2; D uncertain. The ends were cut back, 8 bases at V and 1 base at J, with 14 bases in the middle. The CDR3 is made up of 15 amino acids. The germline V gene encodes CDR1 MNHNS and CDR2 SASEGT. The CDR3 DNA is TGTGCCAGCGGCCTCATTAGGAAGAACACCGGGGAGCTGTTTTTT. Its protein is CASGLIRKNTGELFF.

This clonotype was counted ten times or more. This rearrangement joins TRBV3-1 to TRBJ2-1; 9 bases agree with TRBD2. The germline CDR1 and CDR2 sequences are LGHDT and YNNKEL (reference sequence). This CDR3 has 15 amino acids. Trimming removed 4 bases from V and 7 bases from J; junction bases left unmatched: 8. CDR3: CASSPRGGEVNEQFF. Written as DNA, the CDR3 is TGTGCCAGCAGCCCGCGGGGGGGCGAGGTGAATGAGCAGTTCTTC.

This clonotype was recorded a few times. The gene calls are TRBV12-3 or TRBV12-4 and TRBJ1-3, with no clear D. This CDR3 has 11 amino acids. Trimming removed 3 bases from V and 4 bases from J, with 1 base in between. CDR3 nucleotide sequence: TGTGCCAGCAGTTTCGGAAACACCATATATTTT. It translates to CASSFGNTIYF.

This clonotype was counted at least ten times. V gene TRBV29-1 combines with J gene TRBJ2-2, with D hard to call. CDR3 length equals 14 residues. V shed 7 bases and J shed 1 base, with 13 bases lying between them. CDR1 is SQVTM and CDR2 is ANQGSEA in the germline V gene. The CDR3 sequence is CSGRTAQNTGELFF. The CDR3 DNA reads as TGCAGCGGACGGACGGCCCAGAACACCGGGGAGCTGTTTTTT.

The chain is built from TRBV28 and TRBJ2-2; D is possibly TRBD2 (6 bases). Germline values: CDR1 MDHEN, CDR2 SYDVKM. CDR3 size: 15 residues. V was pared by 1 base and J by 4 bases, with 10 bases between. The chain's CDR3 is CASSLFTGVTGELFF. DNA of the CDR3: TGTGCCAGCAGTTTATTTACGGGAGTCACCGGGGAGCTGTTTTTT.

Only a few counts were recorded for this clonotype. This rearrangement joins TRBV5-1 to TRBJ1-1; TRBD1 might be the D (5 bases). Deletions cut 0 bases from V and 4 bases from J, with 13 bases between. In germline, CDR1 is SGHRS, CDR2 YFSETQ. The CDR3 has 15 amino acids. Here the CDR3 DNA reads TGCGCCAGCAGCTTGGACCTGGATAGGGGCACTGAAGCTTTCTTT. It codes for CASSLDLDRGTEAFF.

The chain joins TRBV4-3 to TRBJ2-6; weak D call: TRBD2 (5 bases). The CDR3 has 15 residues. The V end was cut by 1 base, the J end by 4 bases, with 8 bases between. Germline V gene sequence: CDR1 LGHNA, CDR2 YSLEER. CDR3 in amino acids: CASSQGADGANVLTF. The CDR3 coding sequence is TGCGCCAGCAGCCAAGGAGCGGACGGGGCCAACGTCCTGACTTTC.

The chain recombines TRBV12-3 or TRBV12-4 with TRBJ1-5; 7 bases line up with TRBD1. There are 15 residues in the CDR3. J gave up 6 bases and V 6 bases, and 11 bases lay outside the gene matches. CDR3 loop: CASSRQGGAGQPQHF. CDR3 bases: TGTGCCAGCAGCCGCCAAGGGGGCGCGGGTCAGCCCCAGCATTTT.